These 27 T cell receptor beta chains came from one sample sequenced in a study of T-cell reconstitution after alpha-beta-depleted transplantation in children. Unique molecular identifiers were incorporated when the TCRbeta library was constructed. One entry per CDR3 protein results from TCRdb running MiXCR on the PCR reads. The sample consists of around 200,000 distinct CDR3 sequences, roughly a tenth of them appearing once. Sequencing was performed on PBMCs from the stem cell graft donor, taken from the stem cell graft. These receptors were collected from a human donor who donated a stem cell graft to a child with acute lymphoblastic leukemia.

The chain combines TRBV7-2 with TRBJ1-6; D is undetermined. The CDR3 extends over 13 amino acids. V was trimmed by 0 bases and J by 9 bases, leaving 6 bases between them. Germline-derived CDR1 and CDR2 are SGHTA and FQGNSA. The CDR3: CASSLAFPSPLHF. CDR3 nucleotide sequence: TGTGCCAGCAGCTTAGCCTTTCCTTCACCCCTCCACTTT.

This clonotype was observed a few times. CDR3 coding DNA: TGTGCCAGCAGCTTAGTCGGGGCCTACGGGAGCGGGGGGGCAGATACGCAGTATTTT. Translating gives CASSLVGAYGSGGADTQYF. The chain uses TRBV11-2 and TRBJ2-3; 10 bases align to TRBD2. Germline V lookup: CDR1 SGHAT, CDR2 FQNNGV. The length of the CDR3 is 19 residues. The J segment lost 4 bases and the V segment lost 1 base, leaving 14 bases of the junction unmatched. Supplemented by reference TRBV11-2 and TRBJ2-3, the full variable domain reads EAGVAQSPRYKIIEKRQSVAFWCNPISGHATLYWYQQILGQGPKLLIQFQNNGVVDDSQLPKDRFSAERLKGVDSTLKIQPAKLEDSAVYLCASSLVGAYGSGGADTQYFGPGTRLTVL.

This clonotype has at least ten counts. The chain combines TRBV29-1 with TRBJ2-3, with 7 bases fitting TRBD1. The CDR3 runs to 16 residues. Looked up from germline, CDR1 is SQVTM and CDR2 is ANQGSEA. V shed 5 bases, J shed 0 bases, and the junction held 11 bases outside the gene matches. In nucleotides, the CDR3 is TGCAGCGTTTCACCGGGACAGTCTCAGAGCACAGATACGCAGTATTTT. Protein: CSVSPGQSQSTDTQYF.

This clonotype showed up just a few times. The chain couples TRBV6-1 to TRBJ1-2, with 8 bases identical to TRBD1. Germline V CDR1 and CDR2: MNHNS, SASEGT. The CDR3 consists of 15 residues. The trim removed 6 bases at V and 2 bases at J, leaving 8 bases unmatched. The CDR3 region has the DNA TGTGCCAGCAGACCCGGGACAGGAGAAAACTATGGCTACACCTTC. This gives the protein CASRPGTGENYGYTF.

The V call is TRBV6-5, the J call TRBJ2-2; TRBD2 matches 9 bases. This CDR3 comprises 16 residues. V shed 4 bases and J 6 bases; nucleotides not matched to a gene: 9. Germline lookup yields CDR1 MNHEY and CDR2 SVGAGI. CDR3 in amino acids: CASSSLAGSVSGELFF. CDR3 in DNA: TGTGCCAGCAGTTCCCTAGCGGGGTCGGTTTCCGGGGAGCTGTTTTTT.

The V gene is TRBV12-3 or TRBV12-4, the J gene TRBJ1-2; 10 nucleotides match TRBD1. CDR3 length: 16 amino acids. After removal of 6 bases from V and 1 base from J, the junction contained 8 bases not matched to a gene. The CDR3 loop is CASRRTGGTNNYGYTF. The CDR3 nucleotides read TGTGCCAGCAGAAGGACAGGGGGAACAAATAACTATGGCTACACCTTC.

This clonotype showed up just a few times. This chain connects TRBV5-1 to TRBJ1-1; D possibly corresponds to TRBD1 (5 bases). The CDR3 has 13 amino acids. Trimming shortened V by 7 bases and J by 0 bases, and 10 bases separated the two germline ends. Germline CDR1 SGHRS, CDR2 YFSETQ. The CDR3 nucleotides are TGCGCCAGCGGCACAGGTGTGAACACTGAAGCTTTCTTT. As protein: CASGTGVNTEAFF.

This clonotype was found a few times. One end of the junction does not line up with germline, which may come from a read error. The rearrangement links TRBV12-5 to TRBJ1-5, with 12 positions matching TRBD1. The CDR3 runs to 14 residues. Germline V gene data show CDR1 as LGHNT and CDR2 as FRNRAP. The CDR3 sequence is CASGLGQGAQPQHF. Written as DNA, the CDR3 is TGTGCTAGTGGCTTGGGACAGGGGGCTCAGCCCCAGCATTTT.

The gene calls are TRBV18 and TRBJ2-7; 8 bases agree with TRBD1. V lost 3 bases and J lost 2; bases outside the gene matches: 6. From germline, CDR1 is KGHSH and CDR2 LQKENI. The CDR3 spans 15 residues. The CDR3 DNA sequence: TGTGCCAGCTCACCGAGGACAGGGATCACCTACGAGCAGTACTTC. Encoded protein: CASSPRTGITYEQYF. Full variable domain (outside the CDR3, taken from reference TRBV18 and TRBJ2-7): NAGVMQNPRHLVRRRGQEARLRCSPMKGHSHVYWYRQLPEEGLKFMVYLQKENIIDESGMPKERFSAEFPKEGPSILRIQQVVRGDSAAYFCASSPRTGITYEQYFGPGTRLTVT.

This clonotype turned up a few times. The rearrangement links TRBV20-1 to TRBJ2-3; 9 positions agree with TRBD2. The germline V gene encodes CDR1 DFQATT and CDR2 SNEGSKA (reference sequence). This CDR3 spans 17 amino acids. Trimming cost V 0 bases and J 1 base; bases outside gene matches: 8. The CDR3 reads CSARDYLASGGTDTQYF. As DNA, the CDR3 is TGCAGTGCTAGAGATTATCTGGCTAGCGGGGGCACAGATACGCAGTATTTT.

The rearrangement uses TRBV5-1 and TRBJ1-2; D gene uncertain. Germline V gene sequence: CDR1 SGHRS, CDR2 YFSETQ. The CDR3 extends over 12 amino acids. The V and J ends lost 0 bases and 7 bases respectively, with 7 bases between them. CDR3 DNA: TGCGCCAGCAGCTTGGGGGCGCGTGGCTACACCTTC. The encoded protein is CASSLGARGYTF. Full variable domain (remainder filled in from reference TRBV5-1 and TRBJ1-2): KAGVTQTPRYLIKTRGQQVTLSCSPISGHRSVSWYQQTPGQGLQFLFEYFSETQRNKGNFPGRFSGRQFSNSRSEMNVSTLELGDSALYLCASSLGARGYTFGSGTRLTVV.

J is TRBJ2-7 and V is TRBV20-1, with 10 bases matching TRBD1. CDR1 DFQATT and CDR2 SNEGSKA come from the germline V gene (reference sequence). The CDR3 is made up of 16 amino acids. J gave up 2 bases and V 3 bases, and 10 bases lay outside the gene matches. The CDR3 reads CSASGGDRGFTYEQYF. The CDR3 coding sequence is TGCAGTGCTAGTGGAGGGGACAGGGGTTTTACCTACGAGCAGTACTTC.

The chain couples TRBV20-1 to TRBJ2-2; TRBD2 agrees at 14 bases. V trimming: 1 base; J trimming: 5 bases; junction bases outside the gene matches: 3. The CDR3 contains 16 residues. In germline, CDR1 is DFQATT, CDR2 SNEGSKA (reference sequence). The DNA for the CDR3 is TGCAGTGCTAGAGGACTAGCGGGGGGGCTAACCGGGGAGCTGTTTTTT. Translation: CSARGLAGGLTGELFF.

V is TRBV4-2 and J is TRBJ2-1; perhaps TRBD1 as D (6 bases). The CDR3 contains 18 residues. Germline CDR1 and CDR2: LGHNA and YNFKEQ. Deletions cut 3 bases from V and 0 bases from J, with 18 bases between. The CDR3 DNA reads TGTGCCAGCAGCCAGTTGACCGCAATAGGGGGCTCCTACAATGAGCAGTTCTTC. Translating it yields CASSQLTAIGGSYNEQFF.

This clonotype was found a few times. In nucleotides, the CDR3 is TGTGCCAGCAGTTCAGGGGACTCCAGCTCTGGGGCCAACGTCCTGACTTTC. As protein: CASSSGDSSSGANVLTF. The chain has TRBV12-3 or TRBV12-4 and TRBJ2-6; D is possibly TRBD1 or TRBD2 (6 bases each). Trimming shortened V by 4 bases and J by 0 bases, and 13 bases separated the two germline ends. The CDR3 runs 17 residues.

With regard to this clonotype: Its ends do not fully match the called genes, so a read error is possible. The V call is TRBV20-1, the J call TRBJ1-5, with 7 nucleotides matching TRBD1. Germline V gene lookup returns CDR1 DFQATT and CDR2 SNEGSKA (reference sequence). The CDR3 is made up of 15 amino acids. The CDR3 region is CCARDPDREAQPQHF. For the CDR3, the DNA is TGCTGTGCTAGAGATCCCGACAGGGAAGCCCAGCCCCAGCATTTT.

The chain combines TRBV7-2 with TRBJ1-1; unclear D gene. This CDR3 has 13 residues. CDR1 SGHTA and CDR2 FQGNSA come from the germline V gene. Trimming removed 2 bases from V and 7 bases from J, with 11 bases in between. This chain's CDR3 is CASSLKKLGEAFF. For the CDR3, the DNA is TGTGCCAGCAGCTTAAAGAAGCTAGGTGAAGCTTTCTTT.

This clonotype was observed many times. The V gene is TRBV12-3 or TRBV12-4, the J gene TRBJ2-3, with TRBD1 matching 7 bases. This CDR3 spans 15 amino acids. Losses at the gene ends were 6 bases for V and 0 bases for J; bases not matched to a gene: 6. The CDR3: CASRRQGVSTDTQYF. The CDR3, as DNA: TGTGCCAGCAGGAGACAGGGAGTTAGCACAGATACGCAGTATTTT.

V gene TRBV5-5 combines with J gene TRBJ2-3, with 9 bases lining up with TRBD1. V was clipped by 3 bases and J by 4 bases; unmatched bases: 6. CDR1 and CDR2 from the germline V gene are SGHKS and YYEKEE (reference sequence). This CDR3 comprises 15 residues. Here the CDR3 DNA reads TGTGCCAGCAGCTCGTCCCGGGACAGGGCAGATACGCAGTATTTT. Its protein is CASSSSRDRADTQYF.

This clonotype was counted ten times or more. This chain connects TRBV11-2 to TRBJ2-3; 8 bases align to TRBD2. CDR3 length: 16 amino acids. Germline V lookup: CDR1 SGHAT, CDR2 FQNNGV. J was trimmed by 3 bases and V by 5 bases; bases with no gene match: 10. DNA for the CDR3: TGTGCCAGCAGCCCTCTGGCGGGGGGCCTAACAGATACGCAGTATTTT. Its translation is CASSPLAGGLTDTQYF.

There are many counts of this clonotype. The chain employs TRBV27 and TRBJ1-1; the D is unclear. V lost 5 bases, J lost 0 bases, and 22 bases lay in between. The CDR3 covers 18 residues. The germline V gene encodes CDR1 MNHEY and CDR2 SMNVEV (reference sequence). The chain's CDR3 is CASSPHKGRNDMNTEAFF. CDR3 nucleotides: TGTGCCAGCAGTCCACACAAGGGTCGAAACGACATGAACACTGAAGCTTTCTTT.

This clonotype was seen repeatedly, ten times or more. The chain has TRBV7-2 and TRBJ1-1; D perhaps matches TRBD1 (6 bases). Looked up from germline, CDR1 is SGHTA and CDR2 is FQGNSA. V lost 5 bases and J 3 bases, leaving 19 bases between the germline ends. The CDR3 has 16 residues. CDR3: CASSQGGGATDTEAFF. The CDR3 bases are TGTGCCAGCAGCCAGGGAGGGGGGGCGACGGACACTGAAGCTTTCTTT.

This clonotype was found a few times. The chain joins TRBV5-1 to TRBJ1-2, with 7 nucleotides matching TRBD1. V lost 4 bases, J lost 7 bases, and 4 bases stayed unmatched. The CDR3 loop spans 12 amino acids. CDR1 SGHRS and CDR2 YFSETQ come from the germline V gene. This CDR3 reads CASSLDRAGYTF. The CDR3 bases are TGCGCCAGCAGCCTTGACAGGGCTGGCTACACCTTC. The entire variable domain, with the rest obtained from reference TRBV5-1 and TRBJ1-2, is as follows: KAGVTQTPRYLIKTRGQQVTLSCSPISGHRSVSWYQQTPGQGLQFLFEYFSETQRNKGNFPGRFSGRQFSNSRSEMNVSTLELGDSALYLCASSLDRAGYTFGSGTRLTVV.

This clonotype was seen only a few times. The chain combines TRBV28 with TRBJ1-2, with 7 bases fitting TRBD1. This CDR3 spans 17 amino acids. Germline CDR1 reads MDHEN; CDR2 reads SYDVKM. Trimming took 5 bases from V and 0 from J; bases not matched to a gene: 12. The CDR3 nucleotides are TGTGCCAGCAGTCCCTTCCCTCCAGACAGGGCTAACTATGGCTACACCTTC. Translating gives CASSPFPPDRANYGYTF.

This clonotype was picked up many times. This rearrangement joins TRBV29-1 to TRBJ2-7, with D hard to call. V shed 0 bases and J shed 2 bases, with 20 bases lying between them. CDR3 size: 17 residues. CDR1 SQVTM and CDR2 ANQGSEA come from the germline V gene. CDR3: CSVEDNSTPESPYEQYF. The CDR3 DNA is TGCAGCGTTGAAGATAACTCCACCCCCGAAAGCCCCTACGAGCAGTACTTC.

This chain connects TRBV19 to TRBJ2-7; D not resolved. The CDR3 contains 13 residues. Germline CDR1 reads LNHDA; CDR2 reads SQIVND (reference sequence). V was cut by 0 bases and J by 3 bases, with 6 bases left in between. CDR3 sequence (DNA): TGTGCCAGTAGTATAGACGGAAGCTACGAGCAGTACTTC. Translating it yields CASSIDGSYEQYF.

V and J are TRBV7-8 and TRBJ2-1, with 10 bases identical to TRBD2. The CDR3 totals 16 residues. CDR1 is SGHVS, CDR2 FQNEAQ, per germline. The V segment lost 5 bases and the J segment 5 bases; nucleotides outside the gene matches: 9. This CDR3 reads CASSNHLAGADNEQFF. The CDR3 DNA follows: TGTGCCAGCAGCAATCATCTAGCGGGGGCCGACAATGAGCAGTTCTTC.